The T cell receptor beta chain under discussion was sequenced for a study of technical replicates of blood from a handful of donors. Some clones are missing from TCRdb's copy, which holds only in-frame ones; the method was immunoSEQ multiplex PCR. There are under 65,000 clones in the sample; approximately 86% occur only once, and around 5.1% lies in the top ten. The sample taken for sequencing was PBMCs. The TCR comes from a human donor in good health. Some clones in this sample may be carry-over from other donors' samples.

The CDR3 reads CATSTGLTSGEQYF. DNA of the CDR3: TGTGCCACCAGTACGGGACTAACCTCTGGGGAGCAGTACTTC. The V gene is TRBV15, the J gene TRBJ2-7; 7 nucleotides agree with TRBD2. CDR3 length: 14 amino acids. Germline CDR1 and CDR2: LNHNV and YYDKDF (reference sequence). V shed 6 bases, J shed 7 bases, and the junction held 12 bases outside the gene matches.